These 21 T cell receptor beta chains came from one sample sequenced in a study of T cell responses to AZD1222 COVID-19 vaccine. Sequenced by immunoSEQ multiplex PCR; TCRdb stores in-frame clones only, minus some. The sample lists tens of thousands of clones, approximately 85% seen once, with approximately 18% in the top ten. The input for sequencing was peripheral blood, taken on day 0 of AZD1222 vaccination. Receptor source: an adult in good health.

V and J are TRBV3-1 (or the pseudogene TRBV3-2) and TRBJ1-2, with 8 bases matching TRBD1. Germline V lookup: CDR1 LGHDT, CDR2 YNNKEL (reference sequence). The CDR3 loop spans 14 amino acids. V gave up 1 base and J gave up 5 bases; unmatched junction bases: 3. The CDR3 region is CASSQGTGSYGYTF. CDR3 nucleotide sequence: TGTGCCAGCAGCCAAGGGACAGGGAGTTATGGCTACACCTTC.

This clone came up once. This chain joins TRBV19 and TRBJ1-1; D unclear. Deletions cut 7 bases from V and 4 bases from J, with 16 bases between. CDR1 is LNHDA, CDR2 SQIVND, per germline (reference sequence). The CDR3 has 14 residues. CDR3 bases: TGTGCCAGTACCCCCGAGGTGATCAGCACTGAAGCTTTCTTT. Encoded protein: CASTPEVISTEAFF.

This chain links TRBV12-5 with TRBJ2-7; D possibly matches TRBD1 or TRBD2 (5 bases each). V lost 2 bases, J lost 6 bases, and 8 bases lay in between. The CDR3 is 12 amino acids. Germline V gene lookup returns CDR1 LGHNT and CDR2 FRNRAP. The CDR3 reads CASGLKGPEQYF. The DNA for the CDR3 is TGTGCTAGTGGTTTGAAGGGACCCGAGCAGTACTTC.

The chain carries TRBV7-2 and TRBJ1-2; the D is unclear. The length of the CDR3 is 13 residues. The germline CDR1 and CDR2 sequences are SGHTA and FQGNSA. V was clipped by 1 base and J by 6 bases, with 9 bases between them. Here the CDR3 DNA reads TGTGCCAGCAGCTTAGTACGGCTAAATGGCTACACCTTC. This translates into CASSLVRLNGYTF.

The chain links TRBV7-9 to TRBJ1-2; no firm D call. CDR3 length equals 16 residues. Per germline, CDR1 SEHNR and CDR2 FQNEAQ (reference sequence). The V gene lost 5 bases and the J gene lost 4 bases, with 20 bases spanning the gap. CDR3 residues: CASSPNSAWVTYGYTF. In DNA form, the CDR3 reads TGTGCCAGCAGCCCAAATTCGGCTTGGGTAACCTATGGCTACACCTTC.

V and J are TRBV3-1 (or the pseudogene TRBV3-2) and TRBJ1-3; a weak D match, TRBD1 (5 bases). V was cut by 4 bases and J by 4 bases, with 17 bases left in between. CDR3 size: 16 residues. Looked up from germline, CDR1 is LGHDT and CDR2 is YNNKEL (reference sequence). The CDR3 bases are TGTGCCAGCAGCCTTTTAACGTTGGGGGGAGGAAACACCATATATTTT. This gives the protein CASSLLTLGGGNTIYF.

The chain uses TRBV5-5 and TRBJ1-6, with 7 bases fitting TRBD1. This CDR3 contains 16 residues. Unmatched junction bases numbered 5, after V lost 1 base and J lost 4 bases. Looked up from germline, CDR1 is SGHKS and CDR2 is YYEKEE (reference sequence). As DNA, the CDR3 is TGTGCCAGCAGCTTGCCTACGACAGGGTATAATTCACCCCTCCACTTT. Translated: CASSLPTTGYNSPLHF.

J is TRBJ1-1 and V is TRBV6-5; perhaps TRBD1 as D (5 bases). V was cut by 0 bases and J by 9 bases, with 8 bases left in between. Germline CDR1 MNHEY, CDR2 SVGAGI. The CDR3 spans 12 residues. CDR3 amino acids: CASSYSADKAFF. The CDR3 DNA sequence: TGTGCCAGCAGTTACTCCGCGGACAAAGCTTTCTTT.

V gene TRBV19 combines with J gene TRBJ2-1; 9 bases agree with TRBD2. CDR3 size: 19 residues. Losses at the gene ends were 1 base for V and 8 bases for J; bases not matched to a gene: 18. Per the germline V gene, CDR1 is LNHDA and CDR2 is SQIVND (reference sequence). CDR3 loop: CASSIGLVSSGALRDEQFF. In DNA form, the CDR3 reads TGTGCCAGTAGTATAGGATTAGTGTCTAGCGGGGCCTTAAGGGATGAGCAGTTCTTC. Together with reference TRBV19 and TRBJ2-1, the CDR3 gives the full variable domain: DGGITQSPKYLFRKEGQNVTLSCEQNLNHDAMYWYRQDPGQGLRLIYYSQIVNDFQKGDIAEGYSVSREKKESFPLTVTSAQKNPTAFYLCASSIGLVSSGALRDEQFFGPGTRLTVL.

The rearrangement links TRBV28 to TRBJ1-5; TRBD1 is a possible D gene (5 bases). This CDR3 has 18 amino acids. V lost 3 bases to trimming and J lost 5 bases, with 23 bases between them. CDR1 is MDHEN, CDR2 SYDVKM, per germline. Here the CDR3 DNA reads TGTGCCAGCAGTTTTACCGAGGGGCTGGGATCGGTGGATCAGCCCCAGCATTTT. Amino acid sequence: CASSFTEGLGSVDQPQHF.

This clone was recorded a few times. The chain links TRBV7-9 to TRBJ1-2; possibly TRBD1 for D (5 bases). V dropped 5 bases and J dropped 8 bases, with 27 bases sitting between them. From germline, CDR1 is SEHNR and CDR2 FQNEAQ (reference sequence). This CDR3 spans 17 amino acids. DNA for the CDR3: TGTGCCAGCAGCCCCACTGACGGGACCCTGGCTCCCAGGGGCTACACCTTC. Translation gives CASSPTDGTLAPRGYTF.

The chain joins TRBV18 to TRBJ1-1; maybe TRBD1 (5 bases). CDR1 and CDR2 from the germline V gene are KGHSH and LQKENI. The CDR3 length is 12 residues. V was clipped by 4 bases and J by 8 bases, with 11 bases between them. This CDR3 reads CASSRPGGEAFF. The DNA for the CDR3 is TGTGCCAGCTCACGCCCTGGGGGGGAAGCTTTCTTT.

This chain links TRBV20-1 with TRBJ2-1, with 8 bases lining up with TRBD1. CDR1 is DFQATT, CDR2 SNEGSKA, per germline (reference sequence). The CDR3 length is 15 residues. With 3 bases clipped from V and 1 base from J, the junction kept 5 bases outside the gene matches. Here the CDR3 reads CSASRDRGSYNEQFF. CDR3 sequence (DNA): TGCAGTGCTAGTCGTGACAGGGGTTCCTACAATGAGCAGTTCTTC.

The genes are TRBV27 and TRBJ1-5; D may be TRBD1 (6 bases). This CDR3 contains 14 residues. V was trimmed by 7 bases and J by 0 bases, leaving 10 bases between them. Germline V gene lookup returns CDR1 MNHEY and CDR2 SMNVEV (reference sequence). For the CDR3, the DNA is TGTGCCAGCATGACAGGCTATAGCAATCAGCCCCAGCATTTT. Translated: CASMTGYSNQPQHF.

This clone was seen once. V gene TRBV6-6 combines with J gene TRBJ2-1; 7 bases align to TRBD2. This CDR3 contains 17 residues. Trimming cost V 5 bases and J 4 bases; bases outside gene matches: 14. Per the germline V gene, CDR1 is MNHNY and CDR2 is SVGAGI (reference sequence). The DNA for the CDR3 is TGTGCCAGCAGTCACCGAAAGAGGGCTAGCGGATACAATGAGCAGTTCTTC. Its translation is CASSHRKRASGYNEQFF.

The J gene is TRBJ2-3, the V gene TRBV5-1; D remains ambiguous. The CDR3 extends over 15 amino acids. Trimming removed 2 bases from V and 1 base from J, with 11 bases in between. CDR1 is SGHRS, CDR2 YFSETQ, per germline. CDR3 residues: CASSFRGVGTDTQYF. As DNA, the CDR3 is TGCGCCAGCAGCTTCCGAGGTGTCGGCACAGATACGCAGTATTTT.

The rearrangement links TRBV27 to TRBJ1-4; D is possibly TRBD1 (6 bases). Germline values: CDR1 MNHEY, CDR2 SMNVEV (reference sequence). The CDR3 is made up of 15 amino acids. The V end lost 6 bases, the J end lost 5 bases, and 16 bases lay between the germline ends. CDR3 nucleotide sequence: TGTGCCAGCAGAACTTCGACAGGCGCGAATGAAAAACTGTTTTTT. Encoded protein: CASRTSTGANEKLFF.

The V call is TRBV12-3 or TRBV12-4, the J call TRBJ2-2; weak D call: TRBD2 (5 bases). The CDR3 runs 11 residues. Deletions cut 6 bases from V and 8 bases from J, with 7 bases between. The CDR3 protein is CASRSGGELFF. The DNA for the CDR3 is TGTGCCAGCAGATCGGGGGGGGAGCTGTTTTTT.

This clone was observed a few times. This rearrangement joins TRBV20-1 to TRBJ2-7, with 8 positions matching TRBD1. The CDR3 has 15 residues. Unmatched junction bases numbered 7, after V lost 3 bases and J lost 0 bases. Germline values: CDR1 DFQATT, CDR2 SNEGSKA (reference sequence). Here the CDR3 DNA reads TGCAGTGCTAGTCAGGGGGCTTCAGGCTCCTACGAGCAGTACTTC. Its translation: CSASQGASGSYEQYF.

The V and J genes are TRBV11-2 and TRBJ2-1, with 9 bases matching TRBD1. The CDR3 loop spans 14 amino acids. V was clipped by 5 bases and J by 7 bases; unmatched bases: 6. Germline CDR1 is SGHAT and CDR2 is FQNNGV. The CDR3 is CASSAWDRANEQFF. The CDR3 DNA follows: TGTGCCAGCAGCGCATGGGACAGGGCGAATGAGCAGTTCTTC.

As for this clone: At one end, the junction sequence differs from germline, possibly due to a read error. The CDR3 DNA sequence: TGTGCCAGCAGCTTAGACCTACACCCCCCCTTC. It translates to CASSLDLHPPF. The chain couples TRBV7-9 to TRBJ1-2; no clear D gene. Germline CDR1 SEHNR, CDR2 FQNEAQ (reference sequence). This CDR3 has 11 residues.